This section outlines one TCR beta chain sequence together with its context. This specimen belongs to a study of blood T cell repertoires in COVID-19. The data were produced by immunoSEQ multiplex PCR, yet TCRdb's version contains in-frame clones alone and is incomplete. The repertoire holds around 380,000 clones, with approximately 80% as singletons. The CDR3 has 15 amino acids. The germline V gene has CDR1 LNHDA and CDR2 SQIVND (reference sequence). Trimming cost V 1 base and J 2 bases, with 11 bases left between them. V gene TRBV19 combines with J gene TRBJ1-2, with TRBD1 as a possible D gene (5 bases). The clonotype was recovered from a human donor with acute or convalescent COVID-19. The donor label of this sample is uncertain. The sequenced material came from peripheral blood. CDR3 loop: CASSIGDYPNYGYTF. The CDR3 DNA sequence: TGTGCCAGTAGTATAGGGGACTACCCAAACTATGGCTACACCTTC.